This entry lists 20 T cell receptor beta chains sequenced from one sample in a study of T cell responses to AZD1222 COVID-19 vaccine. The data were produced by immunoSEQ multiplex PCR, yet TCRdb's version contains in-frame clones alone and is incomplete. Of around 90,000 clones detected, under 95% appear once; the ten largest clones hold 5.2%. Sequencing used peripheral blood, obtained on day 0 of MenACWY control vaccination. The origin of the receptors is an adult in good health.

The V call is TRBV11-2, the J call TRBJ2-1, with 7 bases lining up with TRBD2. The CDR3 spans 15 residues. The V and J ends lost 5 bases and 3 bases, in that order; junction bases with no gene match: 7. The V gene's germline CDR1 is SGHAT and CDR2 FQNNGV. The CDR3 coding sequence is TGTGCCAGCAGCGCGGGACTATCCTACTACAATGAGCAGTTCTTC. It specifies CASSAGLSYYNEQFF.

CDR3 bases: TGTGCCAGCAGCCAGGGGACAGGGGCCAATCAGCCCCAGCATTTT. Translating it yields CASSQGTGANQPQHF. J is TRBJ1-5 and V is TRBV4-2; 10 nucleotides agree with TRBD1. The CDR3 covers 15 residues. CDR1 and CDR2 from the germline V gene are LGHNA and YNFKEQ. Trimming removed 3 bases from V and 3 bases from J; junction bases left unmatched: 2.

The chain is built from TRBV29-1 and TRBJ2-7, with D maybe TRBD2 (6 bases). Per germline, CDR1 SQVTM and CDR2 ANQGSEA. CDR3 length equals 12 residues. V was trimmed by 5 bases and J by 3 bases, leaving 11 bases between them. The DNA of the CDR3 is TGCAGCGTTAGACCGGAGGGCTACGAGCAGTACTTC. Protein sequence: CSVRPEGYEQYF.

CDR3 residues: CASSWGQHYEQYF. Here the CDR3 DNA reads TGTGCCAGCAGTTGGGGACAGCACTACGAGCAGTACTTC. The rearrangement links TRBV27 to TRBJ2-7, with 7 bases lining up with TRBD1. This CDR3 has 13 residues. The germline CDR1 and CDR2 sequences are MNHEY and SMNVEV (reference sequence). Trimming cost V 4 bases and J 3 bases; bases outside gene matches: 3.

The rearrangement links TRBV28 to TRBJ1-4; D possibly corresponds to TRBD1 (5 bases). Between the trimmed V and J ends, which lost 2 bases and 2 bases, there was a span of 12 bases. There are 16 residues in the CDR3. Germline V gene sequence: CDR1 MDHEN, CDR2 SYDVKM. Here the CDR3 DNA reads TGTGCCAGCAGTTTAATGGGGGGTTCGACTAATGAAAAACTGTTTTTT. It yields the protein CASSLMGGSTNEKLFF.

V gene TRBV2 combines with J gene TRBJ1-1, with a weak D call TRBD1 (5 bases). CDR3 size: 14 residues. Trimming took 9 bases from V and 2 from J, leaving 16 bases between them. From germline, CDR1 is SNHLY and CDR2 FYNNEI. The CDR3 here is CASRGWVQNTEAFF. The CDR3, as DNA: TGTGCCAGTAGGGGTTGGGTCCAAAACACTGAAGCTTTCTTT. Variable domain in full (rest from reference TRBV2 and TRBJ1-1): EPEVTQTPSHQVTQMGQEVILRCVPISNHLYFYWYRQILGQKVEFLVSFYNNEISEKSEIFDDQFSVERPDGSNFTLKIRSTKLEDSAMYFCASRGWVQNTEAFFGQGTRLTVV.

V is TRBV28 and J is TRBJ2-7; maybe TRBD2 (6 bases). Germline-derived CDR1 and CDR2 are MDHEN and SYDVKM. Deletions cut 8 bases from V and 3 bases from J, with 11 bases between. The CDR3 contains 12 residues. Here the CDR3 reads CASRTSSYEQYF. The CDR3, as DNA: TGTGCCAGCCGAACTAGCAGCTACGAGCAGTACTTC.

The rearrangement links TRBV7-2 to TRBJ1-1; the D gene is possibly TRBD1 (6 bases). CDR3 length: 14 residues. The germline V gene has CDR1 SGHTA and CDR2 FQGNSA. The V gene lost 3 bases and the J gene lost 3 bases, with 11 bases spanning the gap. The CDR3 nucleotides are TGTGCCAGCAGCTTCCAACAGGGAGACACTGAAGCTTTCTTT. It yields the protein CASSFQQGDTEAFF.

This chain connects TRBV20-1 to TRBJ2-7; D gene uncertain. Trimming shortened V by 7 bases and J by 1 base, and 8 bases separated the two germline ends. CDR1 is DFQATT and CDR2 is SNEGSKA in the germline V gene (reference sequence). The CDR3 contains 11 residues. CDR3 DNA: TGCAGTGGGGAACGGTCCTACGAGCAGTACTTC. Translated: CSGERSYEQYF.

This chain connects TRBV6-6 to TRBJ1-3; D gene ambiguous. The CDR3 sequence is 16 residues long. Looked up from germline, CDR1 is MNHNY and CDR2 is SVGAGI (reference sequence). The V end lost 6 bases, the J end lost 0 bases, and 15 bases lay between the germline ends. The CDR3 region has the DNA TGTGCCAGCAGCCCCTCGACGGTTCACTCTGGAAACACCATATATTTT. It encodes CASSPSTVHSGNTIYF.

The chain couples TRBV28 to TRBJ1-3, with 7 bases matching TRBD1. V gave up 6 bases and J gave up 1 base; unmatched junction bases: 0. The CDR3 has 13 residues. Germline V gene lookup returns CDR1 MDHEN and CDR2 SYDVKM. The CDR3 protein is CASRTGSGNTIYF. The DNA of the CDR3 is TGTGCCAGCAGGACAGGGTCTGGAAACACCATATATTTT.

This chain uses TRBV6-6 with TRBJ2-1; D not resolved. This CDR3 is 13 amino acids long. Germline-derived CDR1 and CDR2 are MNHNY and SVGAGI (reference sequence). With 2 bases removed from V and 3 bases from J, the gap between germline ends came to 5 bases. The CDR3 here is CASSYEGYNEQFF. DNA of the CDR3: TGTGCCAGCAGTTACGAAGGCTACAATGAGCAGTTCTTC.

V and J are TRBV28 and TRBJ1-6; 7 nucleotides align to TRBD1. Germline V lookup: CDR1 MDHEN, CDR2 SYDVKM. This CDR3 has 13 amino acids. J was trimmed by 8 bases and V by 11 bases; bases with no gene match: 9. The CDR3 protein is CAFSQGSYSPLHF. CDR3 nucleotide sequence: TGTGCCTTCTCACAGGGGAGTTATTCACCCCTCCACTTT.

This clone was counted once. This chain uses TRBV6-4 with TRBJ2-2; a weak D match, TRBD1 (6 bases). V lost 1 base to trimming and J lost 0 bases, with 12 bases between them. Germline V gene lookup returns CDR1 MRHNA and CDR2 SNTAGT. The CDR3 runs to 17 residues. The CDR3 nucleotides are TGTGCCAGCAGTGACTATGTGGGGGCCGCGAACACCGGGGAGCTGTTTTTT. This gives the protein CASSDYVGAANTGELFF.

The chain combines TRBV12-3 or TRBV12-4 with TRBJ1-6; no firm D call. V was clipped by 3 bases and J by 14 bases, with 11 bases between them. CDR3 length equals 12 residues. For the CDR3, the DNA is TGTGCCAGCAGTTTTTATCCCCCGGCCCTCCACTTT. Translated, it gives CASSFYPPALHF.

This sequence joins TRBV5-6 and TRBJ2-7; a possible D gene is TRBD2 (5 bases). Germline V lookup: CDR1 SGHDT, CDR2 YYEEEE. V was clipped by 0 bases and J by 7 bases, with 11 bases between them. This CDR3 region has 13 residues. The CDR3 is CASSLAGVGEQYF. CDR3 nucleotides: TGTGCCAGCAGCTTGGCCGGGGTGGGGGAGCAGTACTTC.

This clone was detected only a few times. The V and J genes are TRBV7-6 and TRBJ2-7; D perhaps matches TRBD1 (7 bases). The CDR3 is 15 residues long. CDR1 is SGHVS and CDR2 is FNYEAQ in the germline V gene. V lost 5 bases and J 3 bases, leaving 17 bases between the germline ends. CDR3 bases: TGTGCCAGCAGCGAGGCGGGACAGTTAATCTACGAGCAGTACTTC. The encoded protein is CASSEAGQLIYEQYF.

V gene TRBV21-1 combines with J gene TRBJ2-7; the table's D gene call, TRBD1, was not cross checked with the DNA. TRBV21-1 is a listed pseudogene. This CDR3 spans 11 amino acids. Here the CDR3 DNA reads TGTGCCAGCAGCAAAAGGGGCGAGCAGTACTTC. Translating it yields CASSKRGEQYF.

The chain has TRBV18 and TRBJ2-2, with D perhaps matching TRBD1 (6 bases). The CDR3 is 15 residues long. From germline, CDR1 is KGHSH and CDR2 LQKENI. The V end lost 3 bases, the J end lost 0 bases, and 8 bases lay between the germline ends. The CDR3 is CASSPRTANTGELFF. Written as DNA, the CDR3 is TGTGCCAGCTCACCTAGGACAGCGAACACCGGGGAGCTGTTTTTT.

The V gene is TRBV28, the J gene TRBJ1-3, with 8 bases matching TRBD1. Germline V gene sequence: CDR1 MDHEN, CDR2 SYDVKM. V trimming: 5 bases; J trimming: 0 bases; junction bases outside the gene matches: 6. The CDR3 has 16 residues. The CDR3 DNA reads as TGTGCCAGCAGTCGGGACAGGAGCTTCTCTGGAAACACCATATATTTT. Its translation: CASSRDRSFSGNTIYF.